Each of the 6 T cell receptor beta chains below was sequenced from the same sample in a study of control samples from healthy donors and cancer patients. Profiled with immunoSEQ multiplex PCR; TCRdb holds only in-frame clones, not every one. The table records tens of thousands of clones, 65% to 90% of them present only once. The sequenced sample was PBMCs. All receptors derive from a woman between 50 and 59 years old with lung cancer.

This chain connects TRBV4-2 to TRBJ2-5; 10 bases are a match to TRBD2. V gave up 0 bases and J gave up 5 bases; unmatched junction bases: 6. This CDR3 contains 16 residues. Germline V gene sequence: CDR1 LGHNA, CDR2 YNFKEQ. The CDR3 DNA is TGTGCCAGCAGCCAAGATACCGCTAGCGGGGGTGAGACCCAGTACTTC. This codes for CASSQDTASGGETQYF.

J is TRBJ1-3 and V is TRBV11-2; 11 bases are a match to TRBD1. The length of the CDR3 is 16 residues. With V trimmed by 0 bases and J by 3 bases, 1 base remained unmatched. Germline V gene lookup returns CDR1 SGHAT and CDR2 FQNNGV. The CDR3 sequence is CASSLEDRGHGNTIYF. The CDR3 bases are TGTGCCAGCAGCTTAGAGGACAGGGGGCATGGAAACACCATATATTTT.

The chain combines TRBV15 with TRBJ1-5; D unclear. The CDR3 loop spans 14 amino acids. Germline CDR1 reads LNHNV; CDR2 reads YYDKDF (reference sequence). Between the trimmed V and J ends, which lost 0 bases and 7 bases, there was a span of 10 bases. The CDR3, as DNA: TGTGCCACCAGCAGAGATGAGGGTAAACAGCCCCAGCATTTT. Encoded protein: CATSRDEGKQPQHF.

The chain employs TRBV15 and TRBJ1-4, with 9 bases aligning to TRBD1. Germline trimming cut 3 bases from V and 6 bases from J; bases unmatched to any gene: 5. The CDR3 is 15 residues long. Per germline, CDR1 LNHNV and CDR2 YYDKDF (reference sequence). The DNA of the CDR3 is TGTGCCACCAGCAGTTTCGACAGGGGGGATGAAAAACTGTTTTTT. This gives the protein CATSSFDRGDEKLFF.

The CDR3 loop is CASSPDWGQETQYF. DNA for the CDR3: TGTGCCAGCAGTCCCGACTGGGGACAAGAGACCCAGTACTTC. The chain is built from TRBV7-2 and TRBJ2-5; D unresolved. Germline CDR1 and CDR2: SGHTA and FQGNSA. This CDR3 comprises 14 residues. V was pared by 6 bases and J by 2 bases, with 13 bases between.

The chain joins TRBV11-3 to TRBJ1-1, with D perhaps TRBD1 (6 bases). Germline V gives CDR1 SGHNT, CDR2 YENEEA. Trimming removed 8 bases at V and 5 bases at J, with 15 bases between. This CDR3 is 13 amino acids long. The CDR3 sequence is CASALRGVTEAFF. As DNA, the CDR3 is TGTGCCAGCGCCTTGAGGGGGGTGACTGAAGCTTTCTTT.